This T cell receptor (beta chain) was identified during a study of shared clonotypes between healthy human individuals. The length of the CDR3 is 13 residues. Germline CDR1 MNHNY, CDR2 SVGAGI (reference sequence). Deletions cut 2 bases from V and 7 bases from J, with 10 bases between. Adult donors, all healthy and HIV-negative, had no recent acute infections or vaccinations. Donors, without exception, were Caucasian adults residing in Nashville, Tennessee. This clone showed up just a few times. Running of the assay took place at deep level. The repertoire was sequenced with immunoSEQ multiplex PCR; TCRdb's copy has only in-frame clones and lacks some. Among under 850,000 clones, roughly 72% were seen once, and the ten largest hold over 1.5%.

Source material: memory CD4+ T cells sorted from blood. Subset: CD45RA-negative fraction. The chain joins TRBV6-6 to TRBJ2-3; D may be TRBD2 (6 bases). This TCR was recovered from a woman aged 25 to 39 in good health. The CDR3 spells CASSYPGLNTQYF. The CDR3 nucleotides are TGTGCCAGCAGTTACCCAGGACTAAATACGCAGTATTTT.